Below are 20 T cell receptor beta chains sequenced from a single sample in a study of T cells in Graves' hyperthyroidism and ophthalmopathy. RNA transcripts were the template for amplifying TCR beta CDR3 regions. An initial round of RT-PCR targeting the TCR CDR3 relied on the HTBI primer set. TCRdb recomputed calls from the multiplex PCR reads with MiXCR, one row per CDR3 protein. The sample lists more than 550,000 distinct CDR3 sequences; roughly 46% were seen once. The sample was peripheral blood or thyroid tissue (not recorded which). The receptors here all came from an adult man with Graves' disease, either hyperthyroidism or ophthalmopathy (not recorded which).

This clonotype was recorded many times. V is TRBV10-2 and J is TRBJ1-1; the D gene is possibly TRBD1 (6 bases). This CDR3 has 14 residues. V was shortened by 7 bases and J by 2 bases, with 14 bases between the two germline ends. Germline-derived CDR1 and CDR2 are WSHSY and SAAADI. CDR3 sequence reads: CASIGGTTNTEAFF. The CDR3, as DNA: TGCGCCAGCATTGGAGGGACAACTAACACTGAAGCTTTCTTT.

CDR3 nucleotide sequence: TGTGCCAGCAGTGAAGGCGGCTTCGGGGTCTCTAACTATGGCTACACCTTC. This translates into CASSEGGFGVSNYGYTF. V and J are TRBV2 and TRBJ1-2; D not resolved. The CDR3 length is 17 residues. Trimming pared 1 base from V and 0 bases from J, leaving 15 bases between. Germline V lookup: CDR1 SNHLY, CDR2 FYNNEI.

Turning to this clonotype: The missing conserved phenylalanine or tryptophan at the end of this CDR3 makes a read error likely. The limits of the CDR3 on the DNA are not certain, so only TCRdb's listed CDR3 is given. The chain is built from TRBV10-2 and TRBJ2-7; the table's D call, TRBD2, has no DNA check behind it. Germline values: CDR1 WSHSY, CDR2 SAAADI. The CDR3 has 9 residues if both end residues are counted. CDR3 region: CASRTSGYT.

Of note for this clonotype: Sequence at one end of the junction differs from germline and may be a read error. The chain combines TRBV20-1 with TRBJ1-3; D gene unclear. This CDR3 region has 14 residues. Germline values: CDR1 DFQATT, CDR2 SNEGSKA (reference sequence). The CDR3 spells CGARDGDVGNTIYF. CDR3 in DNA: TGCGGTGCTAGAGATGGTGACGTTGGAAACACCATATATTTT.

The chain has TRBV12-3 or TRBV12-4 and TRBJ1-6; D gene unclear. V lost 2 bases, J lost 7 bases, and 9 bases lay in between. There are 14 residues in the CDR3. CDR3 sequence reads: CASSLPGGNSPLHF. The CDR3 bases are TGTGCCAGCAGTTTACCAGGTGGAAATTCACCCCTCCACTTT.

This clonotype has only one observation. The chain couples TRBV9 to TRBJ1-5, with 9 bases matching TRBD1. CDR3 length: 16 amino acids. V was clipped by 0 bases and J by 3 bases; unmatched bases: 4. From germline, CDR1 is SGDLS and CDR2 YYNGEE. The CDR3 bases are TGTGCCAGCAGCGTAGGGGGGACAGGGTACAATCAGCCCCAGCATTTT. As protein: CASSVGGTGYNQPQHF.

The sample holds a few counts of this clonotype. The rearrangement uses TRBV20-1 and TRBJ1-3, with unresolved D. CDR3 length: 15 residues. V gave up 3 bases and J gave up 4 bases, with 16 bases separating them. CDR1 and CDR2 (germline): DFQATT, SNEGSKA (reference sequence). CDR3 amino acids: CSARVGLTSGNTIYF. CDR3 nucleotides: TGCAGTGCTAGGGTAGGGCTGACCTCCGGAAACACCATATATTTT.

A note on this clonotype: One end of the junction varies from germline; a read error may be responsible. The chain links TRBV7-2 to TRBJ1-2, with D tentatively TRBD1 (6 bases). There are 14 residues in the CDR3. The germline V gene encodes CDR1 SGHTA and CDR2 FQGNSA. CDR3 in amino acids: CASSEGGGIYGYTF. The CDR3 DNA follows: TGCGCCAGCAGCGAAGGGGGAGGGATCTATGGCTACACCTTC.

The chain has TRBV19 and TRBJ2-7; possibly TRBD2 for D (5 bases). The CDR3 runs 13 residues. Trimming took off 1 base at V and 3 bases at J, with 7 bases between the two ends. Germline assignment: CDR1 LNHDA and CDR2 SQIVND (reference sequence). The CDR3 is CASSIATSYEQYF. In DNA, the CDR3 is TGTGCCAGTAGTATAGCCACTAGCTACGAGCAGTACTTC. The full variable domain, its missing parts supplied by reference TRBV19 and TRBJ2-7, is DGGITQSPKYLFRKEGQNVTLSCEQNLNHDAMYWYRQDPGQGLRLIYYSQIVNDFQKGDIAEGYSVSREKKESFPLTVTSAQKNPTAFYLCASSIATSYEQYFGPGTRLTVT.

The CDR3 loop is CSARDRLAGVREQYF. As DNA, the CDR3 is TGCAGTGCTAGAGACAGGTTAGCGGGAGTGAGGGAGCAGTACTTC. The rearrangement links TRBV20-1 to TRBJ2-7, with 9 bases that match TRBD2. The CDR3 has 15 amino acids. Per the germline V gene, CDR1 is DFQATT and CDR2 is SNEGSKA (reference sequence). V lost 0 bases, J lost 7 bases, and 10 bases stayed unmatched.

V gene TRBV9 combines with J gene TRBJ1-1; D may be TRBD1 (5 bases). This CDR3 has 15 residues. The V end was cut by 3 bases, the J end by 1 base, with 13 bases between. Germline CDR1 SGDLS, CDR2 YYNGEE. CDR3 protein: CASSALMTANTEAFF. Here the CDR3 DNA reads TGTGCCAGCAGCGCCCTAATGACAGCGAACACTGAAGCTTTCTTT.

About this clonotype: This may arise from a read error, as a much more abundant clone is one base away. CDR3 in amino acids: CASRAPQGTEAFF. For the CDR3, the DNA is TGTGCCAGCAGGGCTCCACAGGGGACTGAAGCTTTCTTT. V is TRBV2 and J is TRBJ1-1, with TRBD1 identical over 7 bases. V gave up 6 bases and J gave up 5 bases; unmatched junction bases: 6. The CDR3 has 13 residues. The germline V gene encodes CDR1 SNHLY and CDR2 FYNNEI.

V gene TRBV20-1 combines with J gene TRBJ2-5, with D possibly TRBD1 on 6 matching bases. The V end lost 0 bases, the J end lost 1 base, and 12 bases lay between the germline ends. The CDR3 spans 15 residues. Germline CDR1 and CDR2: DFQATT and SNEGSKA (reference sequence). The CDR3 DNA follows: TGCAGTGCTAGAGAGGCCAGGGGAGTCCAAGAGACCCAGTACTTC. Its protein is CSAREARGVQETQYF.

This clonotype has ten or more counts. The chain uses TRBV7-2 and TRBJ2-7; 8 bases line up with TRBD1. V was clipped by 1 base and J by 3 bases; unmatched bases: 8. The CDR3 sequence is 16 residues long. The germline V gene has CDR1 SGHTA and CDR2 FQGNSA. CDR3 loop: CASSLDAGGVNYEQYF. For the CDR3, the DNA is TGTGCCAGCAGCTTAGACGCAGGGGGCGTTAACTACGAGCAGTACTTC. The complete variable domain, with remaining parts taken from reference TRBV7-2 and TRBJ2-7, reads GAGVSQSPSNKVTEKGKDVELRCDPISGHTALYWYRQSLGQGLEFLIYFQGNSAPDKSGLPSDRFSAERTGGSVSTLTIQRTQQEDSAVYLCASSLDAGGVNYEQYFGPGTRLTVT.

The chain joins TRBV2 to TRBJ2-2; 8 nucleotides align to TRBD2. Germline trimming cut 11 bases from V and 7 bases from J; bases unmatched to any gene: 9. The CDR3 has 13 amino acids. Germline V lookup: CDR1 SNHLY, CDR2 FYNNEI. The CDR3 spells CAGAAGVDGELFF. CDR3 bases: TGTGCCGGCGCAGCGGGAGTCGACGGGGAGCTGTTTTTT.

The chain employs TRBV7-8 and TRBJ1-2; 10 nucleotides match TRBD1. Germline CDR1 is SGHVS and CDR2 is FQNEAQ. The length of the CDR3 is 13 residues. The V and J ends lost 5 bases and 8 bases, in that order; junction bases with no gene match: 5. The CDR3 spells CASSGTGVGGYTF. In DNA form, the CDR3 reads TGTGCCAGCAGCGGGACAGGGGTAGGGGGCTACACCTTC.

This clonotype was picked up one time. The junction departs from the called germline gene at one end, perhaps through a read error. The chain employs TRBV7-3 and TRBJ1-1; weak D call: TRBD1 (6 bases). The germline CDR1 and CDR2 sequences are SGHTA and FQGTGA. The CDR3 contains 14 residues. The CDR3 reads CASRGTGFLFEAFF. In DNA form, the CDR3 reads TGCGCCAGCAGGGGAACAGGGTTCCTTTTCGAAGCTTTCTTT.

Concerning this clonotype: Given a much more abundant clone one base away, this may be a read error. This rearrangement joins TRBV6-1 to TRBJ1-2, with D tentatively TRBD1 (5 bases). The V end was cut by 5 bases, the J end by 9 bases, with 10 bases between. CDR3 length: 11 residues. Germline V CDR1 and CDR2: MNHNS, SASEGT. CDR3 bases: TGTGCCAGCAGTCAAGGGACTAGCTACACCTTC. Encoded protein: CASSQGTSYTF.

This clonotype has a count of ten or more. The chain combines TRBV7-2 with TRBJ1-3; no reliable D call. With 5 bases removed from V and 4 bases from J, the gap between germline ends came to 12 bases. The CDR3 covers 14 residues. Germline loops: CDR1 SGHTA, CDR2 FQGNSA. The CDR3 region has the DNA TGTGCCAGCAGCCCTTATCTAGCAGGAAACACCATATATTTT. Encoded protein: CASSPYLAGNTIYF. The full variable domain, completed using reference TRBV7-2 and TRBJ1-3, is GAGVSQSPSNKVTEKGKDVELRCDPISGHTALYWYRQSLGQGLEFLIYFQGNSAPDKSGLPSDRFSAERTGGSVSTLTIQRTQQEDSAVYLCASSPYLAGNTIYFGEGSWLTVV.

The chain has TRBV7-9 and TRBJ2-7; D might be TRBD2 (5 bases). Per germline, CDR1 SEHNR and CDR2 FQNEAQ (reference sequence). V lost 1 base to trimming and J lost 5 bases, with 18 bases between them. The CDR3 runs to 16 residues. The CDR3 DNA sequence: TGTGCCAGCAGCTTAGGTCCGGCTAGCTCCGCGGACGAGCAGTACTTC. It is translated as CASSLGPASSADEQYF.